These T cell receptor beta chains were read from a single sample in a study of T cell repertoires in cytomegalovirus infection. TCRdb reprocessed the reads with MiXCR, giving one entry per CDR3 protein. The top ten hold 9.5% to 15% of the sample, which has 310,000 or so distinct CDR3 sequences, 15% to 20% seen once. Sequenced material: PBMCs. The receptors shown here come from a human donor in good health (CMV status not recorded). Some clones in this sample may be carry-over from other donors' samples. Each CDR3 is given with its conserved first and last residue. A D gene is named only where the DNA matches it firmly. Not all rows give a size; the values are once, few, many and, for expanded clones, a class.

TGTGCCAGCAGCTCCAGACCCCTCACAGATACGCAGTATTTT CASSSRPLTDTQYF TRBJ2-3 - TRBV7-2 many
TGTGCCAGCAGCTTTGACAGGGGAGAGACCCAGTACTTC CASSFDRGETQYF TRBJ2-5 TRBD1 TRBV7-8 many
TGCGCCAGCAGCCCAGGGGGCTCTGATGAGCAGTTCTTC CASSPGGSDEQFF TRBJ2-1 TRBD1 TRBV5-1 few
TGTGCCAGCAGTCCCTATTACCCCGGCGGGACTAACAGTTACGAGCAGTACTTC CASSPYYPGGTNSYEQYF TRBJ2-7 TRBD2 TRBV28 -
TGTGCCAGCAGTTTAGCGGGGACCGAGAACCAGCATTTT CASSLAGTENQHF TRBJ1-5 - TRBV12-3/TRBV12-4 -
TGTGCCAGCGGGCCGGGGACCCAGTACTTC CASGPGTQYF TRBJ2-5 - TRBV6-2/TRBV6-3 many
TGTGCCAGCAGCTTGGCCGGAGCGGGGGCTGACTACGAGCAGTACTTC CASSLAGAGADYEQYF TRBJ2-7 TRBD2 TRBV5-4 many
TGTGCCAGCAGCTTAGAAGGTTGGGGAAACTATGGCTACACCTTC CASSLEGWGNYGYTF TRBJ1-2 - TRBV7-2 many
TGTGCCAGCAGCTCAGACGGAGGAGAGACCCAGTACTTC CASSSDGGETQYF TRBJ2-5 - TRBV7-3 -
TGTGCCAGCAGCTTAAATTCCTTCATGAACACTGAAGCTTTCTTT CASSLNSFMNTEAFF TRBJ1-1 - TRBV7-2 many
TGTGCCAGCAGTTTTGTGGGGACAGCCGACGAGCAGTACTTC CASSFVGTADEQYF TRBJ2-7 TRBD1 TRBV28 many
TGTGCCAGCAGTCCTGGAGGCGTTGGGACAGGGGGTACGGAGACCCAGTACTTC CASSPGGVGTGGTETQYF TRBJ2-5 TRBD1 TRBV12-3/TRBV12-4 few
TGTGCCAGCAATACACTCCAGGGGAGGGAGTATGGTCAGCCCCAGCATTTT CASNTLQGREYGQPQHF TRBJ1-5 - TRBV6-1 -
TGTGCCAGCAGCCCCCATCAACGGAGCTCCTATAATTCACCCCTCCACTTT CASSPHQRSSYNSPLHF TRBJ1-6 - TRBV7-2 many
TGTGCCAGCAGTTACGAGGGTCTGCGGGGGGGGCAGGCCACGGATACGCAGTATTTT CASSYEGLRGGQATDTQYF TRBJ2-3 TRBD2 TRBV6-5 many
TGTGCCAGCAGTTTAAGAACCCCAGCGTTAAACACTGAAGCTTTCTTT CASSLRTPALNTEAFF TRBJ1-1 - TRBV12-3/TRBV12-4 many
TGTGCCAGCTCAACCTGGGGGACAGGCAACACCGGGGAGCTGTTTTTT CASSTWGTGNTGELFF TRBJ2-2 TRBD1 TRBV18 -
TGTGCCAGCAGTTGGACAGGGGGACAAGAGACCCAGTACTTC CASSWTGGQETQYF TRBJ2-5 TRBD1 TRBV12-3/TRBV12-4 many
TGCAGTGCTATTGTCGCGTCGAGCGATGAAAAACTGTTTTTT CSAIVASSDEKLFF TRBJ1-4 - TRBV20-1 -
TGTGCCAGCAGTTACTACAGAAGACCGAACACCGGGGAGCTGTTTTTT CASSYYRRPNTGELFF TRBJ2-2 - TRBV6-5 -
TGTGCCAGCAGCAAAATGCGACCACAGGGAACGCCAGATACGCAGTATTTT CASSKMRPQGTPDTQYF TRBJ2-3 - TRBV7-8 many
TGCAGTGCTAGTGGGGGCGTACAGGGGGCTAGTAGGGCCTATAATTCACCCCTCCACTTT CSASGGVQGASRAYNSPLHF TRBJ1-6 TRBD1 TRBV20-1 -
TGTGCCAGCAGCTTAGAGGGTAGCGGGGCTCTCTACGAGCAGTACTTC CASSLEGSGALYEQYF TRBJ2-7 TRBD2 TRBV7-2 many
TGCAGTGCTAGCGGTCCTTACAATGAGCAGTTCTTC CSASGPYNEQFF TRBJ2-1 - TRBV20-1 -
TGCAGTGCTAAGGGACAGTCCAATCAGCCCCAGCATTTT CSAKGQSNQPQHF TRBJ1-5 TRBD1 TRBV20-1 -
TGTGCCAGCAGTCCGACCACCCGATCCGGTGAGCAGTTCTTC CASSPTTRSGEQFF TRBJ2-1 - TRBV12-3/TRBV12-4 many
TGTGCCAGCAGTTTACCGATACAGGGGGCGTCTGGAAACACCATATATTTT CASSLPIQGASGNTIYF TRBJ1-3 TRBD1 TRBV28 -
TGTGCCAGCAGCTTAGGTCAGGGGACTAACTATGGCTACACCTTC CASSLGQGTNYGYTF TRBJ1-2 - TRBV7-8 many
TGTGCCAGCAGTCCCAGGGGGGGGGATCGGCAGCCCCAGCATTTT CASSPRGGDRQPQHF TRBJ1-5 TRBD1 TRBV12-3/TRBV12-4 many
TGTGCCAGCAGGGAACAAGGGGGGCGAGTCTATGGCTACACCTTC CASREQGGRVYGYTF TRBJ1-2 - TRBV12-3/TRBV12-4 -
TGTGCCAGCAGCTCCCGGGAGGGAGGCATTGAAAAACTGTTTTTT CASSSREGGIEKLFF TRBJ1-4 - TRBV7-2 few
TGTGCCAGCAGTTACGGAGTGTATAGGTCCGGGGAGCTGTTTTTT CASSYGVYRSGELFF TRBJ2-2 - TRBV6-5 many
TGTGCCAGCAGCCGCGGCGCACAGGGGACCGGGGAGCTGTTTTTT CASSRGAQGTGELFF TRBJ2-2 TRBD1 TRBV7-2 few
TGTGCCAGCAGTTTAGGCGGTAGCTCCTATAATTCACCCCTCCACTTT CASSLGGSSYNSPLHF TRBJ1-6 - TRBV28 many
TGTGCCAGCAATGCCCCAGGGGTTAGGAGCAATCAGCCCCAGCATTTT CASNAPGVRSNQPQHF TRBJ1-5 - TRBV28 -
TGCGCCAGCAGCTTGGGGGTAGGGGTCTACTTCCCTGAAGCTTTCTTT CASSLGVGVYFPEAFF TRBJ1-1 - TRBV5-1 -
TGTGCCAGCAGCTTATCAGGGGCAAGTTCACCCCTCCACTTT CASSLSGASSPLHF TRBJ1-6 - TRBV11-1 -
TGTGCCAGCAGCTTTAGCGGGGGGCTAGGGGCCGATGAGCAGTTCTTC CASSFSGGLGADEQFF TRBJ2-1 TRBD2 TRBV7-2 many
TGTGCCAGCAGCCCGGGACAGGCTTCCTTCCTCACAGATACGCAGTATTTT CASSPGQASFLTDTQYF TRBJ2-3 TRBD1 TRBV27 few
TGTGCCAGCAGTTTACAACGATCACCGTCAGATACGCAGTATTTT CASSLQRSPSDTQYF TRBJ2-3 - TRBV27 few
TGTGCCACTAAGACAGGGATCCCCTACAATGAGCAGTTCTTC CATKTGIPYNEQFF TRBJ2-1 TRBD1 TRBV19 -
TGTGCCAGCAGACCTCCCGGGACTAGGCACAATGAGCAGTTCTTC CASRPPGTRHNEQFF TRBJ2-1 TRBD2 TRBV27 few
TGTGCCAGCTCCCGGGACAGAGCCTATAGCAATCAGCCCCAGCATTTT CASSRDRAYSNQPQHF TRBJ1-5 TRBD1 TRBV28 -
TGTGCCATCAGTGATTCAGGGCAGGATACGCAGTATTTT CAISDSGQDTQYF TRBJ2-3 - TRBV10-3 -
TGTGCCATCAGTAACGCTGGTAACTCTGGAAACACCATATATTTT CAISNAGNSGNTIYF TRBJ1-3 - TRBV10-3 -
TGTGCCAGCAGTGTAGGGAGGGTGGAGTTCTTC CASSVGRVEFF TRBJ2-1 TRBD2 TRBV28 -
TGTGCCAGCAGTCCGGATGGGGACCTAACCCAGCATTTT CASSPDGDLTQHF TRBJ1-5 - TRBV7-2 many
TGTGCCAGCAGCTTAGCCATTAGTACTATAAGGCAGTATTTT CASSLAISTIRQYF TRBJ2-3 - TRBV7-2 many
TGTGCCAGCAGTATAACAGGTCTCCCGGGGGATGAGCAGTTCTTC CASSITGLPGDEQFF TRBJ2-1 - TRBV6-1 many
TGTGCCAGCAGCGTCGGGAGGCAAGAGACCCAGTACTTC CASSVGRQETQYF TRBJ2-5 TRBD2 TRBV5-6 few